Each of the 11 T cell receptor beta chains below was sequenced from the same sample in a study of T cell responses to AZD1222 COVID-19 vaccine. The table came from immunoSEQ multiplex PCR; TCRdb's copy has only in-frame clones and leaves some out. The sample lists about 94,000 clones; over 75% were seen once. This sample comprised peripheral blood, obtained 28 days after the second AZD1222 dose. These receptors originate from an adult who received the AZD1222 COVID-19 vaccine.

The chain uses TRBV6-5 and TRBJ1-4; D is uncertain. Germline V gives CDR1 MNHEY, CDR2 SVGAGI. This CDR3 is 15 amino acids long. V shed 5 bases and J shed 8 bases, with 18 bases lying between them. DNA of the CDR3: TGTGCCAGCAGTCCCCCGGGGAGGGTAGGAGAAAAACTGTTTTTT. Amino acid sequence: CASSPPGRVGEKLFF.

The V call is TRBV24-1, the J call TRBJ2-7; possible D gene TRBD1, 5 bases. CDR1 and CDR2 (germline): KGHDR, SFDVKD. Trimming cost V 8 bases and J 6 bases, with 13 bases left between them. There are 12 residues in the CDR3. The CDR3 DNA reads as TGTGCCACCAAGACAGACAACTGCGAGCAGTACTTC. Amino acids: CATKTDNCEQYF.

The chain employs TRBV7-9 and TRBJ2-1, with 13 bases lining up with TRBD2. V lost 2 bases and J lost 6; bases outside the gene matches: 1. CDR1 and CDR2 (germline): SEHNR, FQNEAQ (reference sequence). The CDR3 is 15 residues long. The DNA of the CDR3 is TGTGCCAGCAGCTTACGACTAGCGGGGGGCAATGAGCAGTTCTTC. Protein: CASSLRLAGGNEQFF.

The rearrangement joins TRBV30 to TRBJ2-7, with 7 bases that match TRBD1. Germline V CDR1 and CDR2: GTSNPN, SVGIG (reference sequence). The ends lost 2 bases at V and 2 bases at J; junction bases unmatched: 3. The CDR3 is 13 residues long. CDR3 protein: CAWSKGAPYEQYF. CDR3 DNA: TGTGCCTGGAGTAAGGGGGCCCCCTACGAGCAGTACTTC.

The V and J genes are TRBV5-1 and TRBJ2-5; the match to TRBD1 covers 11 bases. Germline V gene lookup returns CDR1 SGHRS and CDR2 YFSETQ. Trimming at V came to 4 bases and at J to 1 base, leaving 6 bases not matched to a gene. CDR3 length: 16 amino acids. The CDR3 protein is CASSEGTGGLQETQYF. In nucleotides, the CDR3 is TGCGCCAGCAGCGAGGGGACAGGGGGTCTCCAAGAGACCCAGTACTTC.

This chain links TRBV12-5 with TRBJ2-6; tentatively, D is TRBD1 or TRBD2 (5 bases each). Germline V gives CDR1 LGHNT, CDR2 FRNRAP. V gave up 4 bases and J gave up 0 bases, with 16 bases separating them. There are 18 residues in the CDR3. In nucleotides, the CDR3 is TGTGCTAGTGGTTCGCCCCCCGGGACGCCCTCTGGGGCCAACGTCCTGACTTTC. Protein product: CASGSPPGTPSGANVLTF.

The chain uses TRBV9 and TRBJ2-5; D is possibly TRBD2 (6 bases). V was cut by 3 bases and J by 3 bases, with 18 bases left in between. The CDR3 contains 16 residues. The germline V gene has CDR1 SGDLS and CDR2 YYNGEE. This CDR3 reads CASSAGTYVGEETQYF. The CDR3 DNA sequence: TGTGCCAGCAGCGCCGGGACTTACGTTGGGGAAGAGACCCAGTACTTC.

V gene TRBV18 combines with J gene TRBJ2-1; D gene unclear. Germline V gene sequence: CDR1 KGHSH, CDR2 LQKENI. The CDR3 covers 16 residues. V shed 8 bases and J shed 0 bases, with 17 bases lying between them. The CDR3 sequence is CASGPMTGSSYNEQFF. The CDR3 region has the DNA TGTGCCAGCGGGCCGATGACGGGTAGCTCCTACAATGAGCAGTTCTTC. The variable domain in full, completed from reference TRBV18 and TRBJ2-1, reads NAGVMQNPRHLVRRRGQEARLRCSPMKGHSHVYWYRQLPEEGLKFMVYLQKENIIDESGMPKERFSAEFPKEGPSILRIQQVVRGDSAAYFCASGPMTGSSYNEQFFGPGTRLTVL.

The chain employs TRBV10-3 and TRBJ2-2; 11 bases match TRBD2. J was trimmed by 2 bases and V by 2 bases; bases with no gene match: 7. The CDR3 runs to 18 residues. Germline-derived CDR1 and CDR2 are ENHRY and SYGVKD. CDR3 loop: CAISEMVAGGQNTGELFF. The CDR3 coding sequence is TGTGCCATCAGTGAGATGGTAGCGGGGGGGCAAAACACCGGGGAGCTGTTTTTT.

The gene calls are TRBV27 and TRBJ2-7; D is undetermined. Germline-derived CDR1 and CDR2 are MNHEY and SMNVEV (reference sequence). The V end lost 4 bases, the J end lost 4 bases, and 14 bases lay between the germline ends. The CDR3 spans 14 residues. CDR3 region: CASSSYPELYEQYF. The CDR3 bases are TGTGCCAGCAGTTCCTACCCAGAGTTATACGAGCAGTACTTC.

The CDR3 coding sequence is TGTGCCAGCAGTTCATTCCCTGGGTCGGATACGCAGTATTTT. It encodes CASSSFPGSDTQYF. The chain is built from TRBV27 and TRBJ2-3; D is unclear. V lost 4 bases, J lost 6 bases, and 14 bases lay in between. The CDR3 is 14 residues long. CDR1 MNHEY and CDR2 SMNVEV come from the germline V gene (reference sequence).